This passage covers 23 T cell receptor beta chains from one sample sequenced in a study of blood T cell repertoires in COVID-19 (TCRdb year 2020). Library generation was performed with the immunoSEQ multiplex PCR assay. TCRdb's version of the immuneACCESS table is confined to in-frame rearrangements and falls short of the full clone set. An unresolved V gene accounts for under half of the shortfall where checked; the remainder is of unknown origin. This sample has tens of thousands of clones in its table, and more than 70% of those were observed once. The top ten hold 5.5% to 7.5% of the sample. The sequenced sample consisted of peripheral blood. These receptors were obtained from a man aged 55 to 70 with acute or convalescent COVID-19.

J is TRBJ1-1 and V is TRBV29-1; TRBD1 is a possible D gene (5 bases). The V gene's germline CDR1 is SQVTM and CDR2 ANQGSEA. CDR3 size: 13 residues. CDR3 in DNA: TGCAGTTATAAGGCGGGGGGGTACGCTGAAGCTTTCTTT. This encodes CSYKAGGYAEAFF.

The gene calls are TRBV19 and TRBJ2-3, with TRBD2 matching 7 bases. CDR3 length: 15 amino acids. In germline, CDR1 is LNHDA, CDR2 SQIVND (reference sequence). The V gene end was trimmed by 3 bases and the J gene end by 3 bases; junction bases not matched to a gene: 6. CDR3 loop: CASSMGGVGTDTQYF. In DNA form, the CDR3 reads TGTGCCAGTAGTATGGGGGGGGTAGGTACAGATACGCAGTATTTT.

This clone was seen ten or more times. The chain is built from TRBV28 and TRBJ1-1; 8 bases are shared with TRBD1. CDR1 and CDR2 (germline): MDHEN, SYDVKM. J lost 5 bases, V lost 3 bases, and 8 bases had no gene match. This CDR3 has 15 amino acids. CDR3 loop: CASSLPGGAETEAFF. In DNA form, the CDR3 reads TGTGCCAGCAGTTTGCCAGGGGGCGCGGAGACTGAAGCTTTCTTT.

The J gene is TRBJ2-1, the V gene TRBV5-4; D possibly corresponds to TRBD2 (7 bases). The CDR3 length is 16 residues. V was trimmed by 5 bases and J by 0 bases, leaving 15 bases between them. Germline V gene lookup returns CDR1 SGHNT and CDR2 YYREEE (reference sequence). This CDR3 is CASSVGGGSSYNEQFF. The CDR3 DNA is TGTGCCAGCAGTGTGGGGGGGGGCAGCTCCTACAATGAGCAGTTCTTC.

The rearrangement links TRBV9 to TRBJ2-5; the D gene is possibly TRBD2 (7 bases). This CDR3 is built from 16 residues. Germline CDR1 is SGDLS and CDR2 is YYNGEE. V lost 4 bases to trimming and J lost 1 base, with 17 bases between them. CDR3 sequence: CASSPDGGGSQETQYF. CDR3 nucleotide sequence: TGTGCCAGCAGCCCAGATGGCGGGGGCTCCCAAGAGACCCAGTACTTC.

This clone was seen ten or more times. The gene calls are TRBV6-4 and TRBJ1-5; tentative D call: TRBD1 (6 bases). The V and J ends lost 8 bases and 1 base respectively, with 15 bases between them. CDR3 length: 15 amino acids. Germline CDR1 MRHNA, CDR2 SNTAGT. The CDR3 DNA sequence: TGTGCCAGCTCGGCAGGGGAGGGGAGCAATCAGCCCCAGCATTTT. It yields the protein CASSAGEGSNQPQHF.

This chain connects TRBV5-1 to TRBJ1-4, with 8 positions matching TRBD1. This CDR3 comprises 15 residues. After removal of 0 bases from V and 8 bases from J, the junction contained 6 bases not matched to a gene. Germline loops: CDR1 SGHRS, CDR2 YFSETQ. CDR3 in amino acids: CASSLGAGGQEKLFF. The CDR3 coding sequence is TGCGCCAGCAGCTTGGGGGCAGGGGGCCAGGAAAAACTGTTTTTT.

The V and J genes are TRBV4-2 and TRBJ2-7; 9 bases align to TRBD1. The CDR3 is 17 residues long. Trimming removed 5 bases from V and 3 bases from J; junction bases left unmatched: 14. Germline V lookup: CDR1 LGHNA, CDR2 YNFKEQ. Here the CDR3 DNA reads TGTGCCAGCAGCGCACAGCTATGGACAGGGGAAAACTACGAGCAGTACTTC. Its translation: CASSAQLWTGENYEQYF.

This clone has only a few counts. The CDR3 nucleotides read TGTGCCAGCAGCAAAGGACTAGCGGGGGACGAGCAGTACTTC. This translates into CASSKGLAGDEQYF. This sequence joins TRBV7-3 and TRBJ2-7; the match to TRBD2 covers 13 bases. The CDR3 consists of 14 residues. The ends lost 5 bases at V and 5 bases at J; junction bases unmatched: 3. The germline V gene encodes CDR1 SGHTA and CDR2 FQGTGA.

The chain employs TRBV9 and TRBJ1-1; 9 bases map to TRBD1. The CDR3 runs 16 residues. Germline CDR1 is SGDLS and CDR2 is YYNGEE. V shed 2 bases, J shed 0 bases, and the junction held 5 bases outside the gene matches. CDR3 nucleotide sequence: TGTGCCAGCAGCGTGACAGGGGGGATCATGAACACTGAAGCTTTCTTT. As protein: CASSVTGGIMNTEAFF.

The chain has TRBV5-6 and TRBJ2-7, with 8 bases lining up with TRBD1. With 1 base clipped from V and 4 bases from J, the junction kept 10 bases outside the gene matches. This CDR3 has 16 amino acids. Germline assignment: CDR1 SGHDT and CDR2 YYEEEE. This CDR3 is CASSLKAGQGLYEQYF. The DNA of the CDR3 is TGTGCCAGCAGCTTGAAGGCTGGACAGGGATTATACGAGCAGTACTTC.

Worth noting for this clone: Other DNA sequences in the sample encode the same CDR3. CDR3 bases: TGTGCCAGCAGCGTAGTAGAGGGGGACGGGGAGCTGTTTTTT. Protein product: CASSVVEGDGELFF. The chain uses TRBV9 and TRBJ2-2; perhaps TRBD1 as D (6 bases). V shed 0 bases and J shed 7 bases, with 10 bases lying between them. CDR1 and CDR2 from the germline V gene are SGDLS and YYNGEE. CDR3 length equals 14 residues.

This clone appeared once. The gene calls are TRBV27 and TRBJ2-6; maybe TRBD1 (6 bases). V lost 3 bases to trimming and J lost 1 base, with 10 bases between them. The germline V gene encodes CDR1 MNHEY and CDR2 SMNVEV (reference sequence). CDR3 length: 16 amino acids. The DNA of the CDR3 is TGTGCCAGCAGTTTCGGACAGAGGTCTGGGGCCAACGTCCTGACTTTC. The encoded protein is CASSFGQRSGANVLTF.

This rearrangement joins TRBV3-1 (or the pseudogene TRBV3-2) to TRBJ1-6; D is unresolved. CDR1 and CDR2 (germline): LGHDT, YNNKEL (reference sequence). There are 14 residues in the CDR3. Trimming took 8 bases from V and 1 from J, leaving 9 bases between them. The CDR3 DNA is TGTGCCAGCGCCTCACTTTCCTATAATTCACCCCTCCACTTT. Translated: CASASLSYNSPLHF.

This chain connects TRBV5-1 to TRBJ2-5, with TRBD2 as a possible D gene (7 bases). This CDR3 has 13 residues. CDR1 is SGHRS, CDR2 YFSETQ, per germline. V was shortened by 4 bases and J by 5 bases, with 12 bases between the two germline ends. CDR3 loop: CASSPGGGETQYF. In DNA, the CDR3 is TGCGCCAGCAGCCCGGGGGGCGGCGAGACCCAGTACTTC.

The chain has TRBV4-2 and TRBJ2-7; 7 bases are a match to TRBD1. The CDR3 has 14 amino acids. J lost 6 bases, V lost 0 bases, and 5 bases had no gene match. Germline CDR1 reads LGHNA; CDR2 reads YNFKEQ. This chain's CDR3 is CASSQETGDAEQYF. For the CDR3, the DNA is TGTGCCAGCAGCCAAGAAACAGGGGACGCCGAGCAGTACTTC.

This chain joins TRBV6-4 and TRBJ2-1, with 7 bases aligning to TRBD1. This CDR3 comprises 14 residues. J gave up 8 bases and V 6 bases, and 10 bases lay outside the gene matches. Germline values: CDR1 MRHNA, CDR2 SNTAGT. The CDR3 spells CASRPTGTSHEQFF. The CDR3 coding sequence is TGTGCCAGCAGACCGACAGGGACCAGCCATGAGCAGTTCTTC.

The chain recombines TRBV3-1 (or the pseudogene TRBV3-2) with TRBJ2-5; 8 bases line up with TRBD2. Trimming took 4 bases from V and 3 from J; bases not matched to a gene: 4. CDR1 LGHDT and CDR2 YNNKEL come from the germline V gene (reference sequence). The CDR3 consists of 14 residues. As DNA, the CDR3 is TGTGCCAGCAGCCTAACTAGCGGTAAAGAGACCCAGTACTTC. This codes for CASSLTSGKETQYF.

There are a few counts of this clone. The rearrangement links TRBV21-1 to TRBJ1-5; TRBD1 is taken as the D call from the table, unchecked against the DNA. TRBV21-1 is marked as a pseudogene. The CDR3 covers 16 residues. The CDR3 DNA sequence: TGTGCCAGCAGCCCACCTCGGACAGGGGTAAGTCAGCCCCAGCATTTT. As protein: CASSPPRTGVSQPQHF.

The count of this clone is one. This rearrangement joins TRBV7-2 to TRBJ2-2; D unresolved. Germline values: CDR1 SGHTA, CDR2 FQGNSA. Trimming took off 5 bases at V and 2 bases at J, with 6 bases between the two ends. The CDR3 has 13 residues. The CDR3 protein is CASSPTNTGELFF. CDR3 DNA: TGTGCCAGCAGCCCGACTAACACCGGGGAGCTGTTTTTT.

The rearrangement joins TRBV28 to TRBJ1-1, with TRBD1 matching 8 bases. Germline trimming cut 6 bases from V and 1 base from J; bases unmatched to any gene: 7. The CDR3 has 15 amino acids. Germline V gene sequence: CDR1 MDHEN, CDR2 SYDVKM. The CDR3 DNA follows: TGTGCCAGCAGGCCAGGGGGCTATAGGAACACTGAAGCTTTCTTT. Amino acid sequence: CASRPGGYRNTEAFF.

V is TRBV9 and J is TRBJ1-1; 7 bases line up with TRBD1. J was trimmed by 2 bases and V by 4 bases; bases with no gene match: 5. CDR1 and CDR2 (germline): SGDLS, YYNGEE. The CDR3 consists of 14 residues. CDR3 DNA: TGTGCCAGCAGCTTTGGGACAGTTAACACTGAAGCTTTCTTT. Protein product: CASSFGTVNTEAFF.

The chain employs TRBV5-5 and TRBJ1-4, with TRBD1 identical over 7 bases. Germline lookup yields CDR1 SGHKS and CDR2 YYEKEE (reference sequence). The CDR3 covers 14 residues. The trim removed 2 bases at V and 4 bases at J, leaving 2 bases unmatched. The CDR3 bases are TGTGCCAGCAGCTTAACAGGGGTTAATGAAAAACTGTTTTTT. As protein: CASSLTGVNEKLFF. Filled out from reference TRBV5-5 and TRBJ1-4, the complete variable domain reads DAGVTQSPTHLIKTRGQQVTLRCSPISGHKSVSWYQQVLGQGPQFIFQYYEKEERGRGNFPDRFSARQFPNYSSELNVNALLLGDSALYLCASSLTGVNEKLFFGSGTQLSVL.